This T cell receptor (beta chain) was obtained from a study of shared clonotypes between healthy human individuals. Study-wide results and limits: Naive subsets tended to show greater estimated richness than memory subsets.

Sorted-subset replicate PCRs used about 0.2 ug of genomic DNA. This amount corresponded to about 29,000 T cell genomes. Per the original methods: ImmunoSEQ output held junction-only sequences without quality scores, so filtering differed. Clones were read by immunoSEQ multiplex PCR, and TCRdb kept only the in-frame ones, dropping some. V and J calls and clone size are given by that table; D and trimming were obtained from the DNA. The repertoire includes approximately 1.1 million clones, approximately 80% of them detected once, and 0.5% to 0.6% sits in the top ten. A CD45RA-negative memory subset and a CD45RA+ naive subset were separated from the CD4+ cells. Germline lookup yields CDR1 MNHNS and CDR2 SASEGT. The CDR3 totals 13 residues. The V end lost 4 bases, the J end lost 9 bases, and 16 bases lay between the germline ends. About this clone: Its antigen remains unknown.

Sequencing was performed on memory CD4+ T cells from PBMCs. Subset given: CD45RA-negative fraction. The V call is TRBV6-1, the J call TRBJ2-7; no firm D call. This TCR derives from a man in his late teens or twenties in good health. Some clones in this sample may be carry-over from other donors' samples. The CDR3 DNA reads as TGTGCCAGCAGTGGGGTCTCGGACGATCTGCAGTACTTC. The encoded protein is CASSGVSDDLQYF.